The clone carrying this T cell receptor (beta chain) was counted at least ten times. Its target is not known. The TCRbeta library was prepared with unique molecular identifiers. TCRdb ran MiXCR on the PCR reads and lists one entry per CDR3 protein. The repertoire holds 25,000 to 35,000 distinct CDR3 sequences, with more than 6% as singletons. This sample is drawn from a study of T-cell reconstitution after alpha-beta-depleted transplantation in children. Overall study results and limits: Reportedly, roughly two months post-transplant, alpha-beta T cells arose from several hundred expanded graft clones. T-cell numbers and diversity, one year after transplant, stemmed largely from T cells that were newly produced. Diversity of TCRbeta at day 60 was high in some patients, arising from surviving recipient T cells and thymic progenitors.

The germline CDR1 and CDR2 sequences are MDHEN and SYDVKM. This CDR3 spans 13 amino acids. Trimming cost V 3 bases and J 7 bases, with 10 bases left between them. The chain uses TRBV28 and TRBJ1-5; D perhaps matches TRBD1 (5 bases). The receptor's source is a child younger than two who had a stem cell transplant for acute myeloid leukemia, so the T cells may come from the graft donor. The sequencing here drew on peripheral blood, taken 60 days after TCRalphabeta/CD19-depleted stem cell transplant. The CDR3 reads CASSFAGRQPQHF. The CDR3 bases are TGTGCCAGCAGTTTCGCAGGGAGACAGCCCCAGCATTTT.